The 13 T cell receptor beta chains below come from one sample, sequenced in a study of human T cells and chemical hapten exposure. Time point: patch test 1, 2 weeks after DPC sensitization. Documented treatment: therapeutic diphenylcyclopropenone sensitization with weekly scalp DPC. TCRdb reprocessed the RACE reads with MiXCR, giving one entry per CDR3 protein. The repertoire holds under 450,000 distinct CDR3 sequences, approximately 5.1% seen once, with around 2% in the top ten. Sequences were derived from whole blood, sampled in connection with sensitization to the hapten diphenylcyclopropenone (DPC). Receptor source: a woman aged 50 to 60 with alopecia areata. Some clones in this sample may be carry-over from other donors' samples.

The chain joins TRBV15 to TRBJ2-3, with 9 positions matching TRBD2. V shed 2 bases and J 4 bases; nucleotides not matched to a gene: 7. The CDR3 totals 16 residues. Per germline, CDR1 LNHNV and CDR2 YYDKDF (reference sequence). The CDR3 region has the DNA TGTGCCACCAGCAGAAGTAGCGGGAGTCTCGCAGATACGCAGTATTTT. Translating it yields CATSRSSGSLADTQYF. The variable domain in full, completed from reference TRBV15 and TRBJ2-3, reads DAMVIQNPRYQVTQFGKPVTLSCSQTLNHNVMYWYQQKSSQAPKLLFHYYDKDFNNEADTPDNFQSRRPNTSFCFLDIRSPGLGDTAMYLCATSRSSGSLADTQYFGPGTRLTVL.

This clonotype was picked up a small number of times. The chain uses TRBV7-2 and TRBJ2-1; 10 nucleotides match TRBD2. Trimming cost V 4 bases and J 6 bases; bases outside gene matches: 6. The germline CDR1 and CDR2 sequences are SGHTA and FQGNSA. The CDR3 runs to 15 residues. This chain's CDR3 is CASSSAGGLPNEQFF. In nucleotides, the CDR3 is TGTGCCAGCAGCTCAGCGGGAGGGCTTCCCAATGAGCAGTTCTTC. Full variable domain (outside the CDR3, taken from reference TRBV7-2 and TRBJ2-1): GAGVSQSPSNKVTEKGKDVELRCDPISGHTALYWYRQSLGQGLEFLIYFQGNSAPDKSGLPSDRFSAERTGGSVSTLTIQRTQQEDSAVYLCASSSAGGLPNEQFFGPGTRLTVL.

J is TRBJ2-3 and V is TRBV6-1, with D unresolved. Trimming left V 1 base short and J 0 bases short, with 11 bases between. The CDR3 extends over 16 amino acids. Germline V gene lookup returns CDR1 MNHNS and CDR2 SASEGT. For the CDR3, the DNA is TGTGCCAGCAGTGAAGAGGCCGGGTTTAGCACAGATACGCAGTATTTT. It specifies CASSEEAGFSTDTQYF.

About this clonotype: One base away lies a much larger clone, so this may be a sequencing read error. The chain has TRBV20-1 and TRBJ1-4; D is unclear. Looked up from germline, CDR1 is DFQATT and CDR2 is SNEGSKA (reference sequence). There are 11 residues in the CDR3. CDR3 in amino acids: CGASRGEKLFF. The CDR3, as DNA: TGCGGTGCTAGCCGGGGTGAAAAACTGTTTTTT.

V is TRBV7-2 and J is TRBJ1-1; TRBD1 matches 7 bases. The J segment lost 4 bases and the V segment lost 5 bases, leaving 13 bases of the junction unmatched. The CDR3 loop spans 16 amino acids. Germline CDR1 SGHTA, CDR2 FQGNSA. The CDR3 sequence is CASSPDRVGEGTEAFF. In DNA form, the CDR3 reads TGTGCCAGCAGCCCCGACAGGGTAGGGGAAGGCACTGAAGCTTTCTTT.

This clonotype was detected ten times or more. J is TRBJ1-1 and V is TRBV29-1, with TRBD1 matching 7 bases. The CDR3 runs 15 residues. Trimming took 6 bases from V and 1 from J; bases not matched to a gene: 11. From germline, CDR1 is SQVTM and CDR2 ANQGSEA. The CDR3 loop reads CSVGQALGPNTEAFF. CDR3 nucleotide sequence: TGCAGCGTCGGACAGGCTCTGGGGCCGAACACTGAAGCTTTCTTT.

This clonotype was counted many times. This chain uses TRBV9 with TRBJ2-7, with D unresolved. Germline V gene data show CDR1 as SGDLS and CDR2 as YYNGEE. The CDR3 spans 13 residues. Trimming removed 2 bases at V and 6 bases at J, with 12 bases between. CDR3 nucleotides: TGTGCCAGCAGCGTCGACCCGTCTTCCGAGCAGTACTTC. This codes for CASSVDPSSEQYF. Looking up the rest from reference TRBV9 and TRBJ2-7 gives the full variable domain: DSGVTQTPKHLITATGQRVTLRCSPRSGDLSVYWYQQSLDQGLQFLIQYYNGEERAKGNILERFSAQQFPDLHSELNLSSLELGDSALYFCASSVDPSSEQYFGPGTRLTVT.

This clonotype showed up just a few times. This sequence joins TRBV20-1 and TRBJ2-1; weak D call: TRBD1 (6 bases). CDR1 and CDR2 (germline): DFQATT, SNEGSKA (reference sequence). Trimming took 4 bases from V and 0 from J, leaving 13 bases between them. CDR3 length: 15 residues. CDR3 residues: CSANPQGSSYNEQFF. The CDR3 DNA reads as TGCAGTGCTAACCCACAGGGAAGCTCCTACAATGAGCAGTTCTTC.

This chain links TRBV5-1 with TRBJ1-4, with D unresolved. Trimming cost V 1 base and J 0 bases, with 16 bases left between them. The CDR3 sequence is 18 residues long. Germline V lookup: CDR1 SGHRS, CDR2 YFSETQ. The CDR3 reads CASSLSIANGATNEKLFF. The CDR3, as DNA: TGCGCCAGCAGCTTGAGCATAGCGAACGGGGCAACTAATGAAAAACTGTTTTTT.

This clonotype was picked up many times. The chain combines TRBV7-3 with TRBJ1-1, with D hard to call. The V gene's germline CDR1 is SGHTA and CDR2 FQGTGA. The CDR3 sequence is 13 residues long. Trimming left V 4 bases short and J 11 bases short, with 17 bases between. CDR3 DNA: TGTGCCAGCAGCTCAGGCGATTCTAGAGCGGCTTTCTTT. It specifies CASSSGDSRAAFF.

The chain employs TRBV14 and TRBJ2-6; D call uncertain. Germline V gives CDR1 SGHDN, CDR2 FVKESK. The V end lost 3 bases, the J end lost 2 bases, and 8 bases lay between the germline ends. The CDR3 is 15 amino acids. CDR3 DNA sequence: TGTGCCAGCAGCCAGAACGTTGCTGGGGCCAACGTCCTGACTTTC. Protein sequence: CASSQNVAGANVLTF.

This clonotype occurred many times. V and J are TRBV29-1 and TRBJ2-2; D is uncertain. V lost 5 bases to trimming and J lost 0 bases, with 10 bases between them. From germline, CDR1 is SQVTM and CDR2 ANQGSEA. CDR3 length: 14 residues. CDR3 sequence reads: CSVYSSPNTGELFF. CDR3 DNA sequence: TGCAGCGTTTATAGCAGCCCGAACACCGGGGAGCTGTTTTTT.

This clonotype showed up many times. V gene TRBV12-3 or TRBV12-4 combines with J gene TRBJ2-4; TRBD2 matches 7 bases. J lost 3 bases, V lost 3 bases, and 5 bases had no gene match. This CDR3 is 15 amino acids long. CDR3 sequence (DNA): TGTGCCAGCAGTTTTCGGGGGGTCAGCAAAAACATTCAGTACTTC. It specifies CASSFRGVSKNIQYF.